This T cell receptor (beta chain) was captured by sequencing in a study of CXCR3-negative and CXCR3-positive naive CD8 T cells. The authors prepared UMI-labeled TRB cDNA libraries by 5' RACE. Each CDR3 protein gets one entry in TCRdb, which reprocessed the 5' RACE reads and gives no DNA. This sample's clone table lists about 40,000 distinct CDR3 sequences. As regards this clonotype: Its antigen is not identified.

Points from the study as a whole: TRBV-TRBJ usage matched between naive CXCR3-negative and CXCR3-positive cells but not between memory cells.

The CDR3 totals 15 residues. Per germline, CDR1 MDHEN and CDR2 SYDVKM. The gene calls are TRBV28 and TRBJ2-7; the TCRdb call, TRBD1, lacks DNA for checking. This TCR derives from a human donor in good health. Some clones in this sample may be carry-over from other donors' samples. Material for sequencing was memory CD8+ T cells from blood. The chain's CDR3 is CASSVTPGQIYEQYF.